These 25 T cell receptor beta chains share one sample of origin, sequenced in a study of blood T cell repertoires in COVID-19. Some clones are missing from TCRdb's copy, which holds only in-frame ones; the method was immunoSEQ multiplex PCR. The sample contains a few hundred thousand clones, about 90% of which appear only once. The sequencing sample was made of PBMCs or T cells enriched from blood (not recorded which). These receptor sequences come from a young woman who had recovered from COVID-19.

The CDR3 nucleotides are TGTGCCAGCAGCTTGGCGGGCACAGATACGCAGTATTTT. It specifies CASSLAGTDTQYF. The J gene is TRBJ2-3, the V gene TRBV5-6; D gene unclear. Trimming left V 0 bases short and J 1 base short, with 3 bases between. The CDR3 sequence is 13 residues long. Germline V gene lookup returns CDR1 SGHDT and CDR2 YYEEEE.

The V and J genes are TRBV27 and TRBJ1-6; 10 positions match TRBD1. CDR1 MNHEY and CDR2 SMNVEV come from the germline V gene (reference sequence). This CDR3 is built from 15 residues. V lost 5 bases and J lost 6; bases outside the gene matches: 4. The CDR3 protein is CASSPRDRGNSPLHF. The CDR3 DNA follows: TGTGCCAGCAGTCCCCGGGACAGGGGTAATTCACCCCTCCACTTT.

The genes are TRBV3-1 (or the pseudogene TRBV3-2) and TRBJ2-1; 14 positions match TRBD2. This CDR3 region has 15 residues. Germline V gives CDR1 LGHDT, CDR2 YNNKEL (reference sequence). The V gene end was trimmed by 4 bases and the J gene end by 9 bases; junction bases not matched to a gene: 5. The CDR3 bases are TGTGCCAGCAGCCGCGAGGGACTAGCGGGAGTTGAGCAGTTCTTC. Its translation is CASSREGLAGVEQFF.

V gene TRBV3-1 (or the pseudogene TRBV3-2) combines with J gene TRBJ2-7, with D perhaps TRBD2 (6 bases). Germline loops: CDR1 LGHDT, CDR2 YNNKEL (reference sequence). The ends were cut back, 1 base at V and 4 bases at J, with 20 bases in the middle. The CDR3 contains 17 residues. The CDR3 DNA sequence: TGTGCCAGCAGCCAAGGTCTTGAGGGAGGCTTAGGTTACGAGCAGTACTTC. It is translated as CASSQGLEGGLGYEQYF.

The V gene is TRBV7-9, the J gene TRBJ1-2; D uncertain. This CDR3 is 14 amino acids long. Germline V gene sequence: CDR1 SEHNR, CDR2 FQNEAQ (reference sequence). The V and J ends lost 5 bases and 8 bases respectively, with 18 bases between them. The DNA for the CDR3 is TGTGCCAGCAGCCCCCCATGGGGAGGTGAAGGCTACACCTTC. It codes for CASSPPWGGEGYTF. The full variable domain, its missing parts supplied by reference TRBV7-9 and TRBJ1-2, is DTGVSQNPRHKITKRGQNVTFRCDPISEHNRLYWYRQTLGQGPEFLTYFQNEAQLEKSRLLSDRFSAERPKGSFSTLEIQRTEQGDSAMYLCASSPPWGGEGYTFGSGTRLTVV.

The CDR3, as DNA: TGCGCCAGCAGCTTGGAAATATCGGGACAGGGTGATGGACTGTTTTTT. It specifies CASSLEISGQGDGLFF. The V gene is TRBV5-1, the J gene TRBJ1-4, with 9 bases fitting TRBD1. Germline lookup yields CDR1 SGHRS and CDR2 YFSETQ. The CDR3 has 16 amino acids. V was clipped by 0 bases and J by 13 bases; unmatched bases: 13. Full variable domain (remainder filled in from reference TRBV5-1 and TRBJ1-4): KAGVTQTPRYLIKTRGQQVTLSCSPISGHRSVSWYQQTPGQGLQFLFEYFSETQRNKGNFPGRFSGRQFSNSRSEMNVSTLELGDSALYLCASSLEISGQGDGLFFGSGTQLSVL.

The chain carries TRBV4-1 and TRBJ2-5; the D is unclear. The CDR3 contains 15 residues. V gave up 1 base and J gave up 1 base, with 10 bases separating them. CDR1 is MGHRA, CDR2 YSYEKL, per germline. The CDR3: CASSQVVTFQETQYF. The CDR3 nucleotides read TGCGCCAGCAGCCAAGTAGTTACCTTCCAAGAGACCCAGTACTTC.

The rearrangement joins TRBV6-5 to TRBJ2-2, with D possibly matching TRBD1 (5 bases). This CDR3 is 14 amino acids long. The germline V gene encodes CDR1 MNHEY and CDR2 SVGAGI. The V gene lost 2 bases and the J gene lost 2 bases, with 6 bases spanning the gap. The CDR3 sequence: CASSYDRNTGELFF. DNA of the CDR3: TGTGCCAGCAGTTACGACAGAAACACCGGGGAGCTGTTTTTT.

The gene calls are TRBV19 and TRBJ2-6, with D maybe TRBD2 (6 bases). Germline V CDR1 and CDR2: LNHDA, SQIVND (reference sequence). CDR3 size: 19 residues. Trimming pared 3 bases from V and 0 bases from J, leaving 18 bases between. In nucleotides, the CDR3 is TGTGCCAGTAGTATTGGGGGACTGAACCGCCTCTCTGGGGCCAACGTCCTGACTTTC. It translates to CASSIGGLNRLSGANVLTF.

This clone appeared once. CDR3 protein: CASSQEFQRNNEQFF. CDR3 DNA sequence: TGCGCCAGCAGCCAAGAGTTCCAGCGGAACAATGAGCAGTTCTTC. V usage is TRBV4-1 and J usage is TRBJ2-1, with D possibly TRBD2 on 5 matching bases. Deletions cut 0 bases from V and 5 bases from J, with 11 bases between. Looked up from germline, CDR1 is MGHRA and CDR2 is YSYEKL. The CDR3 extends over 15 amino acids.

V and J are TRBV10-3 and TRBJ1-2; 11 nucleotides align to TRBD1. This CDR3 has 14 residues. The V segment lost 8 bases and the J segment 8 bases; nucleotides outside the gene matches: 10. Germline-derived CDR1 and CDR2 are ENHRY and SYGVKD. Written as DNA, the CDR3 is TGTGCCATCGATGGATCGGACAGGGGGCGAGGCTACACCTTC. Translated: CAIDGSDRGRGYTF.

The chain is built from TRBV6-5 and TRBJ1-6; D unclear. Trimming pared 2 bases from V and 3 bases from J, leaving 5 bases between. The CDR3 extends over 14 amino acids. Germline V gene data show CDR1 as MNHEY and CDR2 as SVGAGI. The CDR3 loop is CASSYQNYNSPLHF. CDR3 nucleotide sequence: TGTGCCAGCAGTTACCAAAACTATAATTCACCCCTCCACTTT.

Of note for this clone: Other DNA sequences of this sample code for an identical CDR3. As DNA, the CDR3 is TGTGCCAGCAGCCTCGGACAGAACTATGGCTACACCTTC. Amino acids: CASSLGQNYGYTF. The chain uses TRBV5-6 and TRBJ1-2; D may be TRBD1 (6 bases). The CDR3 extends over 13 amino acids. Germline V gene data show CDR1 as SGHDT and CDR2 as YYEEEE. V shed 4 bases and J shed 2 bases, with 9 bases lying between them.

V gene TRBV29-1 combines with J gene TRBJ2-2; a weak D match, TRBD1 (6 bases). V lost 4 bases to trimming and J lost 4 bases, with 13 bases between them. Germline CDR1 reads SQVTM; CDR2 reads ANQGSEA. CDR3 size: 14 residues. The DNA of the CDR3 is TGCAGCGTTGGCGCCAGGGGTGGCACCGGGGAGCTGTTTTTT. It translates to CSVGARGGTGELFF.

CDR3: CASRLRGRRNEKLFF. The CDR3 DNA reads TGTGCCAGCAGGCTACGCGGCCGAAGGAATGAAAAACTGTTTTTT. The V gene is TRBV6-7, the J gene TRBJ1-4; no reliable D call. TRBV6-7 is labeled an ORF, and its function is uncertain. Trimming removed 6 bases from V and 5 bases from J, with 16 bases in between. This CDR3 has 15 amino acids.

This clone was recorded once. V usage is TRBV28 and J usage is TRBJ2-7, with D perhaps matching TRBD2 (6 bases). The germline V and J ends were trimmed by 2 bases and 3 bases, with 11 bases remaining between them. CDR3 length equals 14 residues. Germline V gene sequence: CDR1 MDHEN, CDR2 SYDVKM. The CDR3 bases are TGTGCCAGCAGTTTAGTCCCGGGACTCTACGAGCAGTACTTC. Protein sequence: CASSLVPGLYEQYF.

This clone was observed a few times. The chain has TRBV28 and TRBJ2-7, with D possibly matching TRBD2 (6 bases). The CDR3 totals 12 residues. V was trimmed by 7 bases and J by 6 bases, leaving 13 bases between them. Germline-derived CDR1 and CDR2 are MDHEN and SYDVKM. CDR3 DNA sequence: TGTGCCAGCATGTCCGGGAGTTTCGAGCAGTACTTC. Translated: CASMSGSFEQYF.

This clone has just a few counts. This sequence joins TRBV5-4 and TRBJ1-1; 8 positions agree with TRBD1. V was pared by 0 bases and J by 4 bases, with 5 bases of the junction left unmatched. This CDR3 comprises 15 residues. Germline lookup yields CDR1 SGHNT and CDR2 YYREEE (reference sequence). The CDR3 bases are TGTGCCAGCAGCTTGGGGACAGGGTTGGGCACTGAAGCTTTCTTT. This codes for CASSLGTGLGTEAFF. Full variable domain (remainder filled in from reference TRBV5-4 and TRBJ1-1): ETGVTQSPTHLIKTRGQQVTLRCSSQSGHNTVSWYQQALGQGPQFIFQYYREEENGRGNFPPRFSGLQFPNYSSELNVNALELDDSALYLCASSLGTGLGTEAFFGQGTRLTVV.

The chain links TRBV27 to TRBJ1-2, with D unclear. V lost 3 bases and J 4 bases, leaving 9 bases between the germline ends. The CDR3 is 13 amino acids. Germline-derived CDR1 and CDR2 are MNHEY and SMNVEV (reference sequence). The CDR3 spells CASSLSPGYGYTF. The CDR3 DNA reads as TGTGCCAGCAGTTTGAGTCCGGGCTATGGCTACACCTTC.

The chain couples TRBV6-4 to TRBJ1-1, with 10 nucleotides matching TRBD1. Germline values: CDR1 MRHNA, CDR2 SNTAGT. J was trimmed by 1 base and V by 6 bases; bases with no gene match: 5. The CDR3 covers 15 residues. In DNA, the CDR3 is TGTGCCAGCAGCCTGCGGACAGGGGGGAACACTGAAGCTTTCTTT. As protein: CASSLRTGGNTEAFF.

V is TRBV5-1 and J is TRBJ1-6; D possibly corresponds to TRBD1 (5 bases). The germline V gene encodes CDR1 SGHRS and CDR2 YFSETQ. The V end lost 5 bases, the J end lost 3 bases, and 9 bases lay between the germline ends. The CDR3 is 14 amino acids. The chain's CDR3 is CASRTDSYNSPLHF. CDR3 bases: TGCGCCAGCAGAACTGACAGCTATAATTCACCCCTCCACTTT.

For this clone: Distinct nucleotide sequences in the sample also encode this CDR3. This chain uses TRBV27 with TRBJ1-5; TRBD1 aligns across 7 bases. In germline, CDR1 is MNHEY, CDR2 SMNVEV (reference sequence). This CDR3 is built from 15 residues. The J segment lost 1 base and the V segment lost 5 bases, leaving 5 bases of the junction unmatched. The CDR3 region is CASSSRTGSNQPQHF. The CDR3 DNA is TGTGCCAGCAGTAGCCGGACAGGCAGCAATCAGCCCCAGCATTTT.

The chain couples TRBV5-1 to TRBJ2-1; TRBD1 is a possible D gene (6 bases). The germline V gene encodes CDR1 SGHRS and CDR2 YFSETQ. The CDR3 spans 14 residues. Trimming removed 2 bases at V and 3 bases at J, with 9 bases between. The DNA of the CDR3 is TGCGCCAGCAGCTTAGGACAGAACTACAATGAGCAGTTCTTC. It translates to CASSLGQNYNEQFF.

J is TRBJ2-1 and V is TRBV5-6; 12 bases line up with TRBD2. This CDR3 comprises 19 residues. Germline assignment: CDR1 SGHDT and CDR2 YYEEEE. Unmatched junction bases numbered 18, after V lost 6 bases and J lost 5 bases. CDR3: CASNPLVPSGRAFDNEQFF. The CDR3 DNA reads TGTGCCAGCAACCCTCTCGTGCCTAGCGGGAGGGCCTTCGACAATGAGCAGTTCTTC.

The chain couples TRBV6-5 to TRBJ1-1; perhaps TRBD1 as D (5 bases). Germline lookup yields CDR1 MNHEY and CDR2 SVGAGI. The length of the CDR3 is 14 residues. With 0 bases removed from V and 1 base from J, the gap between germline ends came to 6 bases. In DNA form, the CDR3 reads TGTGCCAGCAGTTACTCGGACACGAACACTGAAGCTTTCTTT. Protein product: CASSYSDTNTEAFF.